The 5 T cell receptor beta chains below come from one sample, sequenced in a study of shared clonotypes between healthy human individuals (dated by TCRdb to 2019 to 2021). Library creation used the immunoSEQ multiplex PCR assay. TCRdb's version of the immuneACCESS table is confined to in-frame rearrangements and falls short of the full clone set. An unresolved V gene accounts for under half of the shortfall where checked; the remainder is of unknown origin. In all, the sample holds approximately 2.4 million clones, and 90% to 96% of those were seen once. 0.1% to 0.15% of the sample is in the top ten clones. Sequencing was performed on naive CD4+ T cells sorted from blood. The cell subset or site label, read with the paper, signifies: CD45RA+ positively selected. These receptors all stem from a young man in good health.

The chain is built from TRBV6-1 and TRBJ2-7, with TRBD2 matching over 10 bases. CDR1 MNHNS and CDR2 SASEGT come from the germline V gene. V lost 7 bases to trimming and J lost 4 bases; unmatched junction nucleotides: 10. The CDR3 is made up of 15 amino acids. In DNA, the CDR3 is TGTGCCAGCACCACCACTAGCGGGGCCGAGTACGAGCAGTACTTC. It is translated as CASTTTSGAEYEQYF.

The chain combines TRBV15 with TRBJ2-1; D may be TRBD1 (6 bases). This CDR3 is 15 amino acids long. V was cut by 0 bases and J by 7 bases, with 13 bases left in between. Germline V gives CDR1 LNHNV, CDR2 YYDKDF (reference sequence). The CDR3 sequence: CATSRDIGTRNEQFF. The DNA for the CDR3 is TGTGCCACCAGCAGAGATATTGGGACAAGGAATGAGCAGTTCTTC.

The chain is built from TRBV2 and TRBJ1-5; no clear D gene. Germline V gene data show CDR1 as SNHLY and CDR2 as FYNNEI. V was cut by 2 bases and J by 0 bases, with 14 bases left in between. This CDR3 contains 17 residues. The CDR3 DNA reads as TGTGCCAGCAGTGAATGGGGATCCGACTATAGCAATCAGCCCCAGCATTTT. Amino acids: CASSEWGSDYSNQPQHF. The full variable domain, completed using reference TRBV2 and TRBJ1-5, is EPEVTQTPSHQVTQMGQEVILRCVPISNHLYFYWYRQILGQKVEFLVSFYNNEISEKSEIFDDQFSVERPDGSNFTLKIRSTKLEDSAMYFCASSEWGSDYSNQPQHFGDGTRLSIL.

This sequence joins TRBV5-1 and TRBJ2-1, with unresolved D. Trimming pared 7 bases from V and 2 bases from J, leaving 16 bases between. This CDR3 has 15 residues. Per the germline V gene, CDR1 is SGHRS and CDR2 is YFSETQ. The CDR3 DNA follows: TGCGCCAGCCACCTAGGTCTTGGCCCCTACAATGAGCAGTTCTTC. Its translation is CASHLGLGPYNEQFF.

V usage is TRBV6-5 and J usage is TRBJ1-3; maybe TRBD1 (5 bases). Germline values: CDR1 MNHEY, CDR2 SVGAGI. V gave up 8 bases and J gave up 1 base, with 9 bases separating them. CDR3 length: 13 amino acids. The DNA of the CDR3 is TGTGCCAGCTGGAGGGGATCTGGAAACACCATATATTTT. This sequence encodes CASWRGSGNTIYF.